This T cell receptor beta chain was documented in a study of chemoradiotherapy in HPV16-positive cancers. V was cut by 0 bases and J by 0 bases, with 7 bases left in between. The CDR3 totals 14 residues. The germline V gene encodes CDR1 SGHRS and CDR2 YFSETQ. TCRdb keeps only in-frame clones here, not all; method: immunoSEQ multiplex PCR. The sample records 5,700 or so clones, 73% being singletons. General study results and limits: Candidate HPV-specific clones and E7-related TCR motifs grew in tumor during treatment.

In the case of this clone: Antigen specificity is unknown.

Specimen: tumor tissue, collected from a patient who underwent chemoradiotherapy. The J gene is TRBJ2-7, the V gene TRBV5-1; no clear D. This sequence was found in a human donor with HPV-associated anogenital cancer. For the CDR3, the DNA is TGCGCCAGCAGCTTGGGACTGAGCTCCTACGAGCAGTACTTC. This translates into CASSLGLSSYEQYF.